The clone carrying this T cell receptor (beta chain) appeared once. The assay was immunoSEQ multiplex PCR, and TCRdb's table has in-frame clones only and misses some. Found here are about 110,000 clones, approximately 94% of them singletons; the top ten hold 3.8%. Only cases whose brain tissue showed the highest T cell transcript signatures were sequenced. The sample is drawn from a study of brain T cells in children with intractable seizures. V was pared by 6 bases and J by 5 bases, with 16 bases between. The CDR3 has 14 amino acids. Per germline, CDR1 LNHDA and CDR2 SQIVND (reference sequence). The receptor's source is a boy in the first two years of life with hemimegalencephaly and intractable seizures. The rearrangement uses TRBV19 and TRBJ2-5; D remains ambiguous. The material was peripheral blood, obtained at surgery. The CDR3 reads CASSYKGNRETQYF. The CDR3 DNA is TGTGCCAGTAGCTACAAGGGTAATCGGGAGACCCAGTACTTC.